Reported below is one T cell receptor (beta chain). This clone was detected a few times. Its antigen is not yet known. No base qualities exist here, and no much larger clone lies one base off it. Libraries were made using the immunoSEQ multiplex PCR assay. For the multiplex PCR, a mixture combining 60 forward primers for TCR Vbeta segments and 13 reverse primers for TCR Jbeta segments was used. A multiplex PCR assay on genomic DNA amplified the CDR3 region of rearranged TCR beta genes. Amplified TCR beta libraries were sequenced as 87-base-pair reads on the Illumina HiSeq System. Per the original workflow: A later analysis tallied 75 million to 85 million unique TCR beta chains across the 666 repertoires, and about 10 million of those chains were shared by two or more donors. To remove PCR and sequencing errors, raw reads were error-corrected and collapsed into unique sequences using a nearest-neighbor algorithm that merged closely related sequences. To assign V, D and J gene segments, CDR3 sequences were aligned to IMGT reference sequences. For a sequence to be retained, a match of at least six nucleotides to both a V gene segment and a J gene segment was required. A rearrangement was called productive if the CDR3 had no stop codons and remained in frame with V and J, and every other rearrangement was called non-productive. CDR3 was defined according to IMGT convention as the region running from the second conserved V-encoded cysteine to the conserved J-encoded phenylalanine. The earlier analysis of 450 to 750 of the donors excluded any sequence lacking an unambiguous match to a single V gene segment. In an earlier analysis of 500 to 750 of the donors, V segments were called functional above 56.7% productive rearrangements and were called segregating when the between-donor standard deviation exceeded 5%. To diagnose cytomegalovirus status from the catalog of TCR beta chain sequences, a statistical classification framework was built. In a later analysis, V and J genes were assigned by comparing TCR nucleotide sequences against IMGT/GENE-DB human TR gene sequences. In a later analysis, CDR3 sequences and most-parsimonious VDJ recombination scenarios were assigned using the TCRdist pipeline. In a later analysis, each TCR beta chain was defined by its CDR3 amino acid sequence together with its V-gene family, and reads without a unique V-gene family were excluded. In a later analysis, fewer than 600 highly shared, low-generation-probability nucleotide sequences were removed to address suspected cross-contamination and a sequencing artifact. In a later analysis, a clonal expansion index was calculated for each public chain from normalized within-repertoire ranks of inferred template counts. Generation probabilities in a later analysis came from a VDJ recombination model fitted to out-of-frame rearrangements, and those results were checked against IGoR. In a later analysis, TCR-TCR, TCR-HLA and TCR-CMV co-occurrence was scored with hypergeometric tests, and a repertoire-size bias correction was applied to TCR pairs. To estimate false discovery rates, a later analysis permuted the HLA or CMV assignments 20 times. A later analysis grouped co-occurring TCRs with DBSCAN, adding TCRdist sequence similarity when clustering within HLA-allele-positive subsets. Repertoires with fewer than 30,000 or more than 120,000 public chains, plus five repertoires with anomalous nucleotide sharing, were excluded from co-occurrence clustering. TCRdb retrieved this table from immuneACCESS and kept in-frame rearrangements only. Not all clones are present; in checked studies, unresolved V genes account for under half, and no reason is known for the remainder. V and J calls and clone size come straight from that table; D and trimming were deduced from the DNA. The sample table shows roughly 90,000 clones, and roughly four fifths are seen once. Roughly 3.5% of the sample rests with the top ten.

From its cysteine to its phenylalanine, the CDR3 spans 15 amino acids. CDR3 DNA is the only sequence kept; it has 45 bases, read in frame from the first base. Relative to germline, V is missing 5 bases and J is missing 0 bases, with 7 bases of the junction outside any gene match. In the germline V gene (reference sequence), CDR1 corresponds to MNHNY and CDR2 to SVGAGI. The cohort comprised some 700 healthy bone marrow donors. At the time of sampling, every cohort member was nominally healthy, though immune exposures that went unrecorded were likely present. The donor tested CMV seropositive, placing the donor among the 250 to 300 seropositive members of the cohort. A peripheral blood sample was provided by each donor, and peripheral blood mononuclear cells were used for TCR beta sequencing. The Qiagen DNeasy Blood Extraction Kit was used to extract genomic DNA from the blood cell samples. This entry comes from a study of cytomegalovirus exposure and HLA in healthy donors (dated by TCRdb to about 2017). General notes on the study: In an earlier analysis of under 750 of the donors, 250 to 350 Gb of sequence data and 90 million to 120 million unique TCR beta sequences from 150 million to 200 million T cells were reported. Roughly 300 gigabases of sequencing data and roughly 81 million unique TCR sequences made up an early release that covered roughly 670 HLA-typed donors. Among the roughly 370 genotyped donors, around 79% belonged to the genetic ancestry cluster associated with self-reported Caucasian donors. The aim of the study was to test whether cataloging public T cell receptors could identify signatures of past pathogen exposure. The study used immunosequencing to profile the T cell repertoires of approximately 650 subjects and linked those repertoires to cytomegalovirus serostatus. A separate validation cohort of about 110 different subjects was used in addition to the approximately 640-subject first cohort. The study combined high-throughput TCR immunosequencing, statistical association of individual TCRs with disease status, and machine learning to predict cytomegalovirus infection status. In a later analysis, previously published TCR beta repertoires from about 670 donors were re-analyzed and high-resolution HLA genotyping was added so that TCR occurrence patterns could be studied. Rather than drawing on any new phenotypic data, the later analysis identified candidate immune exposures from TCR beta sequences and the way those sequences occurred across donors. An earlier analysis of about 600 of the donors used high-throughput TCR beta sequencing to judge whether each TCR beta V gene segment behaved as functional or pseudogenic. Alongside the repertoire data, information on donor age, sex, ethnicity and CMV serostatus was compiled. A later genetic analysis took genome-wide SNP genotypes for about 65% of the 666 donors and used that subset as a discovery cohort. Every discovery cohort repertoire had been produced on one sequencing platform. HLA typing covered class I and class II loci at four-digit resolution. Typing coverage differed by locus: A, B, C, DRB1 and DQB1 were typed in roughly 620-630 donors, DQA1 in approximately 520, DPA1 in 600 to 610, and DPB1 in 450 to 490. Roughly 5 DR-DQ haplotypes were handled as single units for association and clustering, since linkage in the cohort was strong. On average, roughly 240,000 unique TCR beta nucleotide sequences were sequenced per donor among 350 to 400 genotyped donors of the cohort, with 15% to 20% of those sequences being non-productive. Here is what the overall study found, with its caveats: An earlier analysis of some 560 of the donors showed that most TCR beta V segments appeared in productive rearrangements either about 87% or about 30% of the time, which broadly matched IMGT annotations. The earlier analysis of 587 of the donors excluded about 16 rarely observed V segments, including chromosome 9 orphons, because counts were too low. The study gave a list of 150 to 200 TCR beta chains associated with cytomegalovirus. The authors suggested that the approach could potentially be extended to other disease states and immunological phenotypes. This cohort had only TCR beta chains sequenced, and the lack of alpha or paired-chain data limited which features could be detected. A later analysis associated about 18,000 TCR beta sequences with specific HLA alleles at a false discovery rate of 0.05. Presence/absence analyses assumed roughly uniform sequencing depth across donors, an assumption that may not hold. A cluster of highly shared sequence variants was judged likely to represent a technical artifact of the sequencing pipeline. The classifier was reported to diagnose cytomegalovirus status with high specificity and sensitivity in both the original cohort and the validation cohort. In a later analysis, several top co-occurrence clusters were reported to appear linked to parvovirus B19, influenza, CMV and Epstein-Barr virus. Some IMGT-functional V segments, including TRBV6-2 and TRBV6-3, could not be distinguished by the 87-base-pair reads and were therefore excluded. Because HLA typing was unavailable for some donors at each locus, only the typed subset was used in association tests. In a later analysis, TCR association rates were found to vary across HLA loci, with the most associated TCRs seen for DRB1 alleles and the fewest for HLA-C alleles. Linkage disequilibrium might explain the correlated functional status among segregating V segments, but an unknown experimental factor could not be ruled out. In a later analysis, most CMV-associated TCR beta chains were found to appear HLA-restricted, with HLA associations seemingly driven largely by CMV exposure. In vitro tests confirmed that three of the cytomegalovirus-associated TCR beta chains recognize cytomegalovirus antigens. Assigning TCR associations to individual alleles was difficult when HLA alleles, especially DR and DQ, strongly co-occurred. A later genetic analysis reported fewer N-insertions in productive TCRs among donors in an Asian-associated ancestry cluster than the roughly 700-donor mean. A further reported finding was that TCR beta sequences accurately predicted the HLA-A and HLA-B alleles for most subjects in the first cohort. V-gene and J-gene trimming of TCR beta chains was associated with a missense DCLRE1C variant in a later genetic analysis, and the association was replicated in an independent cohort. For the cohort, immune exposure information was limited to CMV serostatus. Compared with equally common non-associated chains, HLA-associated TCR beta chains in a later analysis were more clonally expanded and had lower generation probabilities. Across donors, most TCR sequences were observed very rarely, whereas some public TCRs were present in many individuals.

The V gene is TRBV6-6 and the J gene is TRBJ2-7; the central 7 bases match TRBD2. The receptor comes from a man aged 25-45 years in good health and CMV-seropositive. What was sequenced was PBMCs. The DNA reads TGTGCCAGCAGTCCCTCCGCTAGCGGCTCCTACGAGCAGTACTTC. It encodes CASSPSASGSYEQYF.